This T cell receptor beta chain was identified during a study of T cells in Graves' hyperthyroidism and ophthalmopathy. Germline CDR1 is SGHNT and CDR2 is YENEEA. The CDR3 has 16 residues. Trimming removed 5 bases from V and 3 bases from J; junction bases left unmatched: 4. RNA transcripts provided the source from which TCR beta CDR3 regions were amplified. The HTBI set primed first-round TCR CDR3 RT-PCR. TCRdb re-derived calls from the multiplex PCR reads in MiXCR, one entry per CDR3 protein. Seen here are hundreds of thousands of distinct CDR3 sequences, around 17% observed once, and the top ten hold around 18%. In this sample, this clonotype turned up many times.

The V gene is TRBV11-3, the J gene TRBJ2-3, with TRBD2 matching 14 bases. The clonotype comes from a woman under 30 with Graves' hyperthyroidism. Material for sequencing was blood. The CDR3, as DNA: TGTGCCAGCAGCCACGGGACTAGCGGGAGAACAGATACGCAGTATTTT. Encoded protein: CASSHGTSGRTDTQYF.